A selection of T cell receptor beta chains follows, all from one sample in a study of Ad26.COV2.S vaccination and SARS-CoV-2 variants. Some clones are missing from TCRdb's copy, which holds only in-frame ones; the method was immunoSEQ multiplex PCR. Of 300,000 to 450,000 clones detected, about 91% appear once; the ten largest clones hold under 4%. The sample in question was peripheral blood, obtained after recovery from COVID-19. The source is a human donor who had recovered from COVID-19. The CDR3 runs from the conserved cysteine through the conserved F or W. A D gene is named only where the DNA matches it firmly. Size tells how often a clone was seen (once, few, many) or the class of an expanded clone, and some rows leave it out.

J: TRBJ2-1
D: TRBD1
size: NA
V: TRBV29-1
length: 13
CDR3: CSARGTGPNEQFF
DNA: TGCAGCGCCAGGGGGACAGGGCCGAATGAGCAGTTCTTC

J: TRBJ1-4
D: NA
size: NA
V: TRBV6-5
length: 14
CDR3: CASRSRAFNEKLFF
DNA: TGTGCCAGCAGATCGAGGGCATTTAATGAAAAACTGTTTTTT

J: TRBJ1-2
D: NA
size: NA
V: TRBV9
length: 14
CDR3: CASSVGIGRYGYTF
DNA: TGTGCCAGCAGCGTAGGAATAGGGAGGTATGGCTACACCTTC

J: TRBJ2-7
D: NA
size: NA
V: TRBV4-1
length: 15
CDR3: CASSQSRGTSYEQYF
DNA: TGCGCCAGCAGCCAGAGCAGAGGGACATCCTACGAGCAGTACTTC

J: TRBJ2-7
D: TRBD1
size: NA
V: TRBV6-5
length: 14
CDR3: CASSRDRSYYEQYF
DNA: TGTGCCAGCAGTAGGGACAGGTCCTACTACGAGCAGTACTTC

J: TRBJ2-1
D: TRBD2
size: once
V: TRBV11-3
length: 14
CDR3: CASSPARTSGMQFF
DNA: TGTGCCAGCAGCCCAGCTCGGACTAGCGGAATGCAGTTCTTC

J: TRBJ2-7
D: NA
size: NA
V: TRBV10-3
length: 14
CDR3: CAISAWEGGGEQYF
DNA: TGTGCCATCAGTGCCTGGGAGGGGGGAGGCGAGCAGTACTTC

J: TRBJ2-3
D: TRBD1
size: NA
V: TRBV19
length: 16
CDR3: CASSIQGDPSTDTQYF
DNA: TGTGCCAGTAGTATACAGGGGGACCCTAGCACAGATACGCAGTATTTT

J: TRBJ1-1
D: NA
size: NA
V: TRBV11-2
length: 14
CDR3: CASSRRGTNTEAFF
DNA: TGTGCCAGCAGCCGAAGGGGTACGAACACTGAAGCTTTCTTT

J: TRBJ1-5
D: TRBD1
size: few
V: TRBV7-2
length: 15
CDR3: CASSPQTGGNQPQHF
DNA: TGTGCCAGCAGCCCCCAGACAGGGGGCAATCAGCCCCAGCATTTT

J: TRBJ1-1
D: NA
size: NA
V: TRBV3-1/TRBV3-2
length: 16
CDR3: CASSQDSRWRGEKAFF
DNA: TGTGCCAGCAGCCAAGATTCTAGATGGAGGGGGGAAAAAGCTTTCTTT

J: TRBJ1-1
D: NA
size: NA
V: TRBV10-3
length: 16
CDR3: CAIRSGGGSGGTEAFF
DNA: TGTGCCATCAGATCCGGCGGGGGTTCGGGTGGCACTGAAGCTTTCTTT

J: TRBJ1-5
D: TRBD1
size: NA
V: TRBV6-1
length: 15
CDR3: CASSDHQGGGQPQHF
DNA: TGTGCCAGCAGTGACCATCAGGGGGGGGGTCAGCCCCAGCATTTT

J: TRBJ2-3
D: TRBD2
size: NA
V: TRBV5-1
length: 15
CDR3: CASILTSGGTDTQYF
DNA: TGCGCCAGCATTCTGACTAGCGGGGGCACAGATACGCAGTATTTT

J: TRBJ2-2
D: NA
size: NA
V: TRBV7-6
length: 15
CDR3: CASSLSRSNTGELFF
DNA: TGTGCCAGCAGCTTAAGCCGGTCGAACACCGGGGAGCTGTTTTTT

J: TRBJ1-2
D: TRBD1
size: NA
V: TRBV3-1/TRBV3-2
length: 14
CDR3: CASSHRQGLYGYTF
DNA: TGTGCCAGCAGCCACCGACAGGGACTCTATGGCTACACCTTC

J: TRBJ2-1
D: NA
size: NA
V: TRBV5-1
length: 12
CDR3: CASSSGQLEQFF
DNA: TGCGCCAGCAGCTCAGGACAGTTAGAGCAGTTCTTC

J: TRBJ1-1
D: NA
size: NA
V: TRBV6-5
length: 13
CDR3: CASRLGGLTEAFF
DNA: TGTGCCAGCCGACTTGGGGGGTTGACTGAAGCTTTCTTT

J: TRBJ2-2
D: NA
size: once
V: TRBV27
length: 14
CDR3: CASKEGGYTGELFF
DNA: TGTGCCAGCAAGGAGGGAGGCTACACCGGGGAGCTGTTTTTT

J: TRBJ2-1
D: TRBD2
size: NA
V: TRBV29-1
length: 16
CDR3: CSVEGLAGGTYNEQFF
DNA: TGCAGCGTTGAGGGACTAGCGGGGGGAACCTACAATGAGCAGTTCTTC

J: TRBJ1-4
D: NA
size: NA
V: TRBV12-3/TRBV12-4
length: 12
CDR3: CASSPAGEKLFF
DNA: TGTGCCAGCAGTCCGGCGGGGGAAAAACTGTTTTTT

J: TRBJ2-7
D: NA
size: NA
V: TRBV15
length: 13
CDR3: CATSRGSGYEQYF
DNA: TGTGCCACCAGCAGGGGTTCCGGGTACGAGCAGTACTTC

J: TRBJ2-7
D: NA
size: NA
V: TRBV5-1
length: 14
CDR3: CASSLVPRLGEQYF
DNA: TGCGCCAGCAGCTTGGTCCCCCGCCTAGGCGAGCAGTACTTC

J: TRBJ1-1
D: NA
size: NA
V: TRBV27
length: 13
CDR3: CASSSQRGTEAFF
DNA: TGTGCCAGCAGTTCTCAGCGGGGGACTGAAGCTTTCTTT

J: TRBJ1-6
D: TRBD1
size: few
V: TRBV6-5
length: 14
CDR3: CATTGDSYNSPLHF
DNA: TGTGCCACCACGGGGGACAGCTATAATTCACCCCTCCACTTT

J: TRBJ2-6
D: TRBD1
size: once
V: TRBV29-1
length: 16
CDR3: CSVGGDSSSGANVLTF
DNA: TGCAGCGTTGGAGGGGACAGTTCCTCTGGGGCCAACGTCCTGACTTTC